The 32 T cell receptor beta chains given below trace back to one sample, sequenced in a study of OX40 agonist ivuxolimab in advanced cancers. The protocol was immunoSEQ multiplex PCR, while the TCRdb copy is restricted to in-frame clones and leaves out a portion. The table lists 90,000 to 100,000 clones, under 85% of them singletons. The source material was CD4+ or CD8+ T cells sorted from blood, sampled in a trial of the OX40 agonist ivuxolimab. The receptors stem from an adult with an advanced solid tumor such as melanoma, head and neck, liver or kidney cancer.

The V call is TRBV5-6, the J call TRBJ1-1; no clear D gene. V lost 4 bases and J 0 bases, leaving 10 bases between the germline ends. The CDR3 has 14 residues. CDR1 and CDR2 from the germline V gene are SGHDT and YYEEEE. CDR3 region: CASSQFYLNTEAFF. CDR3 nucleotides: TGTGCCAGCAGCCAATTTTACCTGAACACTGAAGCTTTCTTT.

This clone came up once. The chain employs TRBV28 and TRBJ2-5; D might be TRBD2 (5 bases). Between the trimmed V and J ends, which lost 5 bases and 3 bases, there was a span of 19 bases. The CDR3 is 16 amino acids. Germline V lookup: CDR1 MDHEN, CDR2 SYDVKM. CDR3 sequence: CASSRELSIIEETQYF. The CDR3 DNA reads as TGTGCCAGCAGTCGGGAATTGAGCATAATCGAAGAGACCCAGTACTTC.

The chain employs TRBV6-5 and TRBJ2-7; 7 nucleotides match TRBD2. CDR1 and CDR2 (germline): MNHEY, SVGAGI. The length of the CDR3 is 14 residues. V shed 4 bases, J shed 2 bases, and the junction held 5 bases outside the gene matches. In DNA form, the CDR3 reads TGTGCCAGCAGTTCAACGGGAGGTACCTACGAGCAGTACTTC. The encoded protein is CASSSTGGTYEQYF.

The gene calls are TRBV6-5 and TRBJ2-2; 10 nucleotides line up with TRBD2. Germline assignment: CDR1 MNHEY and CDR2 SVGAGI. The trim removed 10 bases at V and 7 bases at J, leaving 6 bases unmatched. CDR3 length equals 13 residues. DNA of the CDR3: TGTGCCACCCTAGCGGGGGATAGCGGGGAGCTGTTTTTT. It is translated as CATLAGDSGELFF.

The genes are TRBV4-1 and TRBJ1-4; no definite D call. Germline V gene lookup returns CDR1 MGHRA and CDR2 YSYEKL. Trimming removed 4 bases from V and 3 bases from J, with 9 bases in between. The CDR3 loop spans 14 amino acids. The CDR3 here is CASSRTTSNEKLFF. The CDR3 DNA is TGCGCCAGCAGCCGTACTACCTCTAATGAAAAACTGTTTTTT.

This clone appeared a few times. The genes are TRBV5-1 and TRBJ1-5; possible D gene TRBD1, 5 bases. The CDR3 contains 14 residues. The V end was cut by 7 bases, the J end by 2 bases, with 13 bases between. Looked up from germline, CDR1 is SGHRS and CDR2 is YFSETQ. For the CDR3, the DNA is TGCGCCAGCCGACCTTGGGGGGGCAATCAGCCCCAGCATTTT. Translating it yields CASRPWGGNQPQHF.

CDR3 nucleotide sequence: TGTGCCAGCAGCTCCGCGGGCAGATCCTACGAGCAGTACTTC. It translates to CASSSAGRSYEQYF. This chain connects TRBV7-2 to TRBJ2-7; the D gene is possibly TRBD2 (5 bases). This CDR3 has 14 residues. Germline assignment: CDR1 SGHTA and CDR2 FQGNSA. Trimming left V 4 bases short and J 1 base short, with 11 bases between.

The V gene is TRBV30, the J gene TRBJ1-4; D uncertain. CDR3 length: 14 residues. V was cut by 0 bases and J by 6 bases, with 11 bases left in between. Germline CDR1 reads GTSNPN; CDR2 reads SVGIG (reference sequence). CDR3 residues: CAWSVRTGYEKLFF. The CDR3 region has the DNA TGTGCCTGGAGTGTAAGGACCGGTTATGAAAAACTGTTTTTT.

The chain joins TRBV5-1 to TRBJ2-2; possibly TRBD1 for D (5 bases). The V gene lost 1 base and the J gene lost 0 bases, with 13 bases spanning the gap. Germline-derived CDR1 and CDR2 are SGHRS and YFSETQ. The CDR3 covers 17 residues. In nucleotides, the CDR3 is TGCGCCAGCAGCTTGAGAGACAGCCTCCCGAACACCGGGGAGCTGTTTTTT. Amino acid sequence: CASSLRDSLPNTGELFF.

The genes are TRBV5-1 and TRBJ2-7; tentative D call: TRBD1 (6 bases). The V end lost 2 bases, the J end lost 3 bases, and 9 bases lay between the germline ends. From germline, CDR1 is SGHRS and CDR2 YFSETQ. The CDR3 runs 13 residues. Here the CDR3 reads CASSFGTIYEQYF. The CDR3 nucleotides are TGCGCCAGCAGCTTCGGGACAATCTACGAGCAGTACTTC.

The chain has TRBV4-3 and TRBJ2-7; D uncertain. The CDR3 has 16 residues. Germline V gene data show CDR1 as LGHNA and CDR2 as YSLEER. Trimming removed 0 bases from V and 3 bases from J, with 15 bases in between. CDR3 loop: CASSQDPSHNGYEQYF. In DNA, the CDR3 is TGCGCCAGCAGCCAAGATCCATCGCATAACGGCTACGAGCAGTACTTC.

The chain recombines TRBV6-4 with TRBJ2-7; 12 bases fit TRBD2. Germline trimming cut 6 bases from V and 3 bases from J; bases unmatched to any gene: 3. In germline, CDR1 is MRHNA, CDR2 SNTAGT. The CDR3 length is 14 residues. The CDR3 reads CASRATSGSYEQYF. CDR3 coding DNA: TGTGCCAGCAGGGCGACTAGCGGGAGCTACGAGCAGTACTTC.

The CDR3 DNA reads as TGTGCCAGCAGCTTACTAGACGGAGGCTACAATGAGCAGTTCTTC. The encoded protein is CASSLLDGGYNEQFF. The chain joins TRBV7-9 to TRBJ2-1, with a tentative D call TRBD2 (5 bases). Germline lookup yields CDR1 SEHNR and CDR2 FQNEAQ (reference sequence). CDR3 length: 15 residues. The V end lost 2 bases, the J end lost 3 bases, and 11 bases lay between the germline ends.

The rearrangement links TRBV7-9 to TRBJ2-7; no definite D call. V lost 5 bases and J lost 1, with 15 bases in between. The germline gives CDR1 SEHNR, CDR2 FQNEAQ (reference sequence). This CDR3 contains 15 residues. DNA of the CDR3: TGTGCCAGCAGCAAACATGCCTTCCTGTCCTACGAGCAGTACTTC. It encodes CASSKHAFLSYEQYF.

The chain links TRBV7-3 to TRBJ2-3, with unresolved D. Germline V lookup: CDR1 SGHTA, CDR2 FQGTGA. V gave up 0 bases and J gave up 2 bases, with 3 bases separating them. The CDR3 sequence is 13 residues long. The CDR3 sequence: CASSLTNTDTQYF. The CDR3 coding sequence is TGTGCCAGCAGCTTAACAAACACAGATACGCAGTATTTT.

The table lists this clone with a count of one. The chain recombines TRBV2 with TRBJ2-5; TRBD2 agrees at 7 bases. With 8 bases clipped from V and 3 bases from J, the junction kept 6 bases outside the gene matches. CDR1 and CDR2 from the germline V gene are SNHLY and FYNNEI. The CDR3 is made up of 13 amino acids. CDR3 protein: CASLVREKETQYF. CDR3 DNA sequence: TGTGCCAGCCTTGTGCGGGAGAAAGAGACCCAGTACTTC. The full variable domain, completed using reference TRBV2 and TRBJ2-5, is EPEVTQTPSHQVTQMGQEVILRCVPISNHLYFYWYRQILGQKVEFLVSFYNNEISEKSEIFDDQFSVERPDGSNFTLKIRSTKLEDSAMYFCASLVREKETQYFGPGTRLLVL.

The chain combines TRBV5-1 with TRBJ2-1; D is undetermined. Looked up from germline, CDR1 is SGHRS and CDR2 is YFSETQ. The CDR3 runs 14 residues. Trimming took off 4 bases at V and 8 bases at J, with 16 bases between the two ends. In DNA form, the CDR3 reads TGCGCCAGCAGCGCGGACGCCGGTGGCTATGAGCAGTTCTTC. This codes for CASSADAGGYEQFF.

The genes are TRBV4-1 and TRBJ2-2; no definite D call. This CDR3 region has 13 residues. Trimming removed 8 bases from V and 6 bases from J, with 13 bases in between. CDR1 MGHRA and CDR2 YSYEKL come from the germline V gene. The CDR3 region is CASSLPSAGELFF. CDR3 DNA: TGCGCCAGCTCCCTTCCAAGCGCCGGGGAGCTGTTTTTT.

The gene calls are TRBV5-1 and TRBJ2-1; TRBD2 matches at 13 bases. The CDR3 loop spans 14 amino acids. CDR1 and CDR2 from the germline V gene are SGHRS and YFSETQ. Trimming at V came to 3 bases and at J to 6 bases, leaving 0 bases not matched to a gene. The CDR3 is CASSWTSGSNEQFF. The CDR3 nucleotides read TGCGCCAGCAGCTGGACTAGCGGGAGCAATGAGCAGTTCTTC.

The CDR3 loop is CASRPLLGEARSEQFF. The CDR3 DNA follows: TGTGCCAGCCGCCCCCTCCTGGGGGAAGCCAGAAGTGAGCAGTTCTTC. V gene TRBV5-5 combines with J gene TRBJ2-1; either TRBD1 or TRBD2 may fit D (5 bases each). Germline V CDR1 and CDR2: SGHKS, YYEKEE (reference sequence). The ends were cut back, 7 bases at V and 9 bases at J, with 26 bases in the middle. The CDR3 totals 16 residues.

The chain's CDR3 is CASSAGAERTDTQYF. The CDR3 bases are TGTGCCAGCAGCGCGGGGGCCGAGAGGACAGATACGCAGTATTTT. The chain couples TRBV28 to TRBJ2-3, with D possibly TRBD2 on 7 matching bases. The germline gives CDR1 MDHEN, CDR2 SYDVKM. The CDR3 length is 15 residues. V lost 6 bases and J lost 3, with 16 bases in between.

This clone has more than one count but fewer than ten. The chain links TRBV7-2 to TRBJ2-3; D not resolved. V lost 4 bases and J lost 1, with 9 bases in between. The germline V gene has CDR1 SGHTA and CDR2 FQGNSA. This CDR3 is built from 14 residues. The CDR3 sequence: CASSWAVGTDTQYF. CDR3 nucleotide sequence: TGTGCCAGCAGCTGGGCGGTTGGCACAGATACGCAGTATTTT.

This chain links TRBV11-2 with TRBJ2-7; a weak D match, TRBD1 (6 bases). The length of the CDR3 is 15 residues. Deletions cut 3 bases from V and 3 bases from J, with 15 bases between. Germline V gives CDR1 SGHAT, CDR2 FQNNGV. The chain's CDR3 is CASSFFPQGNYEQYF. The CDR3 DNA reads TGTGCCAGCAGCTTTTTTCCCCAGGGGAACTACGAGCAGTACTTC.

This clone occurred a few times. The chain carries TRBV29-1 and TRBJ1-1; D might be TRBD1 (5 bases). Trimming took off 6 bases at V and 4 bases at J, with 15 bases between the two ends. CDR1 and CDR2 from the germline V gene are SQVTM and ANQGSEA. The CDR3 is 13 residues long. The DNA for the CDR3 is TGCAGCGTCGACCATGGGAGGGGCACTGAAGCTTTCTTT. Amino acid sequence: CSVDHGRGTEAFF.

The chain has TRBV5-1 and TRBJ2-6; D gene uncertain. The CDR3 sequence is 17 residues long. Germline V gene sequence: CDR1 SGHRS, CDR2 YFSETQ. V dropped 2 bases and J dropped 0 bases, with 12 bases sitting between them. The CDR3 reads CASSLESGYSGANVLTF. The CDR3, as DNA: TGCGCCAGCAGCTTAGAATCGGGTTACTCTGGGGCCAACGTCCTGACTTTC.

This chain connects TRBV27 to TRBJ1-1; no reliable D call. Germline CDR1 and CDR2: MNHEY and SMNVEV (reference sequence). With 7 bases removed from V and 1 base from J, the gap between germline ends came to 7 bases. CDR3 size: 12 residues. CDR3 amino acids: CASTSGNTEAFF. The CDR3 nucleotides read TGTGCCAGCACTAGTGGGAACACTGAAGCTTTCTTT.

The chain employs TRBV5-4 and TRBJ2-5; TRBD1 might be the D (6 bases). This CDR3 has 15 residues. Between the trimmed V and J ends, which lost 0 bases and 2 bases, there was a span of 11 bases. The germline CDR1 and CDR2 sequences are SGHNT and YYREEE (reference sequence). The CDR3 sequence: CASSLAQRGQETQYF. CDR3 bases: TGTGCCAGCAGCTTGGCTCAGAGGGGGCAAGAGACCCAGTACTTC. Supplemented by reference TRBV5-4 and TRBJ2-5, the full variable domain reads ETGVTQSPTHLIKTRGQQVTLRCSSQSGHNTVSWYQQALGQGPQFIFQYYREEENGRGNFPPRFSGLQFPNYSSELNVNALELDDSALYLCASSLAQRGQETQYFGPGTRLLVL.

The chain recombines TRBV11-2 with TRBJ2-3; TRBD2 is a possible D gene (7 bases). The germline V and J ends were trimmed by 7 bases and 0 bases, with 14 bases remaining between them. Germline V gene data show CDR1 as SGHAT and CDR2 as FQNNGV. The CDR3 contains 15 residues. The CDR3 nucleotides read TGTGCCAGCACCCACGGGGGGCGTAGCACAGATACGCAGTATTTT. This translates into CASTHGGRSTDTQYF.

This chain joins TRBV9 and TRBJ2-1; possible D gene TRBD2, 6 bases. V shed 0 bases and J shed 12 bases, with 13 bases lying between them. The CDR3 is 13 residues long. Germline-derived CDR1 and CDR2 are SGDLS and YYNGEE. The CDR3 is CASSVGVSGMQFF. Here the CDR3 DNA reads TGTGCCAGCAGCGTAGGGGTTAGCGGAATGCAGTTCTTC.

V gene TRBV11-3 combines with J gene TRBJ1-1; D unresolved. The V gene lost 1 base and the J gene lost 8 bases, with 8 bases spanning the gap. The CDR3 is 12 amino acids. The V gene's germline CDR1 is SGHNT and CDR2 YENEEA. CDR3 coding DNA: TGTGCCAGCAGCTTAGTTGGCAGGGAAGCTTTCTTT. Translating gives CASSLVGREAFF.

Concerning this clone: Other DNA sequences from this sample encode an identical CDR3 as well. The gene calls are TRBV7-2 and TRBJ2-5; a possible D gene is TRBD1 (6 bases). The CDR3 sequence is 13 residues long. The V and J ends lost 1 base and 3 bases respectively, with 6 bases between them. Germline V gene lookup returns CDR1 SGHTA and CDR2 FQGNSA. CDR3 sequence reads: CASSLDREETQYF. The CDR3 nucleotides are TGTGCCAGCAGCTTAGACAGGGAAGAGACCCAGTACTTC.

This chain connects TRBV2 to TRBJ2-7, with TRBD2 matching 7 bases. CDR3 size: 12 residues. V lost 6 bases to trimming and J lost 6 bases; unmatched junction nucleotides: 5. The germline V gene has CDR1 SNHLY and CDR2 FYNNEI. The CDR3 loop reads CASRRELVEQYF. The CDR3 DNA reads TGTGCCAGCAGGCGGGAGTTGGTCGAGCAGTACTTC. The entire variable domain, with the rest obtained from reference TRBV2 and TRBJ2-7, is as follows: EPEVTQTPSHQVTQMGQEVILRCVPISNHLYFYWYRQILGQKVEFLVSFYNNEISEKSEIFDDQFSVERPDGSNFTLKIRSTKLEDSAMYFCASRRELVEQYFGPGTRLTVT.